The clone carrying this T cell receptor (beta chain) showed up many times. Its antigen is as yet unknown. Trimming cost V 4 bases and J 5 bases, with 15 bases left between them. Germline loops: CDR1 MNHEY, CDR2 SVGAGI. This CDR3 is 15 amino acids long. These data belong to a study of CD8+CD57+ T cells in acquired aplastic anemia. Overall study context: The average for DNA from sorted CD4+ and CD8+ cells was roughly 3 ug.

Genomic DNA acted as the template from which TCR beta VDJ combination and CDR3 sequence profiling were carried out. TCRdb processed the reads anew with MiXCR; each CDR3 protein has one entry. The table includes under 200,000 distinct CDR3 sequences, around half detected once. All patients picked for sequencing had shown, by flow cytometry, an expansion of CD8+CD57+ cells. Severe acquired aplastic anemia was the diagnosis recorded for all patients. The blood sampling took place in patients who had so far received no therapy. Study-wide results and limits: A significant difference in CD8+ Simpson's diversity between patients and controls was not found.

The rearrangement uses TRBV6-5 and TRBJ1-5; no firm D call. Sequencing was carried out using sorted CD4+, CD8+, or CD8+CD57+ T cells (not recorded which) from PBMCs. This receptor was identified in a human donor with aplastic anemia. CDR3 DNA: TGTGCCAGCAGTTGGACGAGGGAAGAGGATCAGCCCCAGCATTTT. Translated, it gives CASSWTREEDQPQHF.